Sequencing of this T cell receptor beta chain was carried out in a study of T cell repertoires in cytomegalovirus infection. Study-level information: Recently identified HLA-C-restricted CMV epitopes were used, and well-studied HLA-B-restricted CMV epitopes were used as well. Carrying CMV and the relevant HLA type showed in public TCR beta signatures.

TCRdb recomputed calls from the reads with MiXCR, one row per CDR3 protein. Here the sample spans around 900,000 distinct CDR3 sequences, around 32% being singletons. Comments on this clonotype: The antigen is unknown.

The TCR was taken from a human donor in good health (CMV status not recorded). Some clones in this sample may be carry-over from other donors' samples. The specimen comprised cultured CD8+ T cells from PBMCs, sampled from culture after CMV antigen stimulation.

CDR3 in DNA: TGTGCCAGCAGCGCAACAGGAAAGGGATACAATGAGCAGTTCTTC. Its protein product is CASSATGKGYNEQFF. The chain combines TRBV7-3 with TRBJ2-1, with D maybe TRBD1 (5 bases). V was pared by 5 bases and J by 4 bases, with 15 bases between. The germline V gene encodes CDR1 SGHTA and CDR2 FQGTGA. The CDR3 spans 15 residues.